This is a list of T cell receptor beta chains from one sample in a study of neurological immune-mediated disorders. One entry per CDR3 protein, called by TCRdb with MiXCR from the 5' RACE reads. Of fewer than 20,000 distinct CDR3 sequences in the sample, 14% to 15% were seen once. Specimen: PBMCs. Every receptor here comes from a man aged 55 to 70 with HTLV-1-associated myelopathy (HAM/TSP). CDR3s include the opening cysteine and the closing phenylalanine or tryptophan. The order of the fields is V gene, J gene, D gene, clone size, CDR3 DNA, CDR3 protein. A D gene is named only where the DNA matches it firmly. Clone size, where shown, is once, few, many, or a class for clones that have expanded.

TRBV6-6	TRBJ2-6	.	.	TGTGCCAGCAGTTGGGGGATGTCAGGGAGCTTCTCTGGGGCCAACGTCCTGACTTTC	CASSWGMSGSFSGANVLTF
TRBV7-6	TRBJ2-3	.	.	TGTGCCAGCAGCTTAGTATTCGCGGCCACAGATACGCAGTATTTT	CASSLVFAATDTQYF
TRBV6-2/TRBV6-3	TRBJ2-1	TRBD2	.	TGTGCCAGCAGTTACCCCGCGTCGATTAGCGGGAATGAGCAGTTCTTC	CASSYPASISGNEQFF
TRBV27	TRBJ2-7	.	.	TGTGCCAGCAGTTTATCCCCCGGGTATTCCCAAGAGCAGTACTTC	CASSLSPGYSQEQYF
TRBV9	TRBJ2-4	TRBD2	.	TGTGCCAGCAGCCTAGCGGGTCAGACTGGGAACATTCAGTACTTC	CASSLAGQTGNIQYF
TRBV7-2	TRBJ2-3	TRBD2	many	TGTGCCAGCAGCCCCTGGCGGGGGGGCGGCACAGATACGCAGTATTTT	CASSPWRGGGTDTQYF
TRBV7-8	TRBJ2-6	.	many	TGTGCCAGCAGCCGAACCGCGGAACCTGGGGCCAACGTCCTGACTTTC	CASSRTAEPGANVLTF
TRBV4-1	TRBJ2-1	.	many	TGCGCCAGCAGCCCCGTTGGAAGCTCCTACAATGAGCAGTTCTTC	CASSPVGSSYNEQFF
TRBV5-6	TRBJ2-7	.	many	TGTGCCAGCAGCTTGAGGGGACACTTCTCTAGAGAGCAGTACTTC	CASSLRGHFSREQYF
TRBV4-2	TRBJ2-7	.	many	TGTGCCAGCAGCCAAGATTGGCCAGCCCACTACGAGCAGTACTTC	CASSQDWPAHYEQYF
TRBV5-1	TRBJ2-6	.	many	TGCGCCAGCAGCTTGGGAGGCAGGGGGGACTCTGGGGCCAACGTCCTGACTTTC	CASSLGGRGDSGANVLTF
TRBV27	TRBJ1-1	.	few	TGTGCCAGCAGTTTACTCGCAAAGAGCCTCGGTCGAGGCACTGAAGCTTTCTTT	CASSLLAKSLGRGTEAFF
TRBV18	TRBJ2-1	.	many	TGTGCCAGCTCACCAATGGATACACTCTCCTACAATGAGCAGTTCTTC	CASSPMDTLSYNEQFF
TRBV11-3	TRBJ2-3	TRBD2	many	TGTGCCAGCAGCTTAGATTCTGTAGCGGGGTTCACAGATACGCAGTATTTT	CASSLDSVAGFTDTQYF
TRBV11-2	TRBJ1-2	TRBD1	many	TGTGCCAGCAGCGAAAGGACAGGGGGCTGGAATGGCTACACCTTC	CASSERTGGWNGYTF
TRBV6-2/TRBV6-3	TRBJ2-7	TRBD2	medium-sized	TGTGCCAGCATCCTAGGCGGGGGACGCTCCTACGAGCAGTACTTC	CASILGGGRSYEQYF
TRBV9	TRBJ2-5	.	.	TGTGCCAGCAGCGTGAGGGGCCAGGAGACCCAGTACTTC	CASSVRGQETQYF
TRBV18	TRBJ2-2	TRBD1	many	TGTGCCAGCTCACCGACAGGGAGAACCGGGGAGCTGTTTTTT	CASSPTGRTGELFF
TRBV11-2	TRBJ2-2	.	few	TGTGCCAGCAGCCCACCCCGTCGCAGGGTGAACACCGGGGAGCTGTTTTTT	CASSPPRRRVNTGELFF
TRBV5-6	TRBJ2-1	TRBD2	medium-sized	TGTGCCAACAGACCAACGGGGGGCTCCTACAATGAGCAGTTCTTC	CANRPTGGSYNEQFF
TRBV6-1	TRBJ1-2	.	many	TGTGCCAGCAGTGCCCGAAATCCCCAAGCTAACTATGGCTACACCTTC	CASSARNPQANYGYTF
TRBV7-2	TRBJ2-3	.	many	TGTGCCAGCAGCCCCCGTCAGGGGTTGAGGAAGGATACGCAGTATTTT	CASSPRQGLRKDTQYF
TRBV27	TRBJ2-3	.	many	TGTGCCAGCAGTTTCCACCGGGCCCTTAGCACAGATACGCAGTATTTT	CASSFHRALSTDTQYF
TRBV14	TRBJ2-5	.	many	TGTGCCAGCCCCCCTCAACGGCGGGCAGATGGGACCCAGTACTTC	CASPPQRRADGTQYF
TRBV20-1	TRBJ1-1	.	many	TGCAGTGCTATGGAGGGACGGAAGAACACTGAAGCTTTCTTT	CSAMEGRKNTEAFF
TRBV27	TRBJ1-2	.	.	TGTGCCAGCAGTGACCGACAGGACACTAACTATGGCTACACCTTC	CASSDRQDTNYGYTF
TRBV9	TRBJ2-2	.	few	TGTGCCCGCCAGTATAGGGGTTTGCACACCGGGGAGCTGTTTTTT	CARQYRGLHTGELFF
TRBV11-2	TRBJ2-2	.	many	TGTGCCAGCAGCTTAGTGGCCGGGGAGCTGTTTTTT	CASSLVAGELFF
TRBV5-1	TRBJ1-1	.	many	TGCGCCAGCAGCTTGATCGGGACTGAAGCTTTCTTT	CASSLIGTEAFF